The T cell receptor (beta chain) described here comes from a study of naive and memory T cell subsets (dated by TCRdb to the late 2010s). Context from the whole study: The study applied an open-source, UMI-based TCR alpha and beta sequencing pipeline to sorted naive and memory peripheral blood T cell subsets. RNA was DNase-treated and reverse transcribed with TCR constant-region primers, mostly using SuperScript III. Complete agreement was observed between the functional CMV T cell responses and the IgG serology results. Study-wide conclusions, independent of this receptor: In both CD4 and CD8 cells, going from naive through CM, EM and EMRA, the Gini index went up while Shannon and inverse Simpson diversity went down. RNA-based TCR counts may be influenced by expression changes linked to T cell activation and differentiation. A power law was followed by TCR abundance, with an exponent that differed between naive and memory subsets but was consistent across the three individuals. Naive repertoires, especially CD8, contained a few larger clonotypes, possibly memory cells re-expressing CD45RA. The repertoire findings for the naive and memory subsets could not be validated against a ground truth, as none was available. Single alpha or beta chain sequences, rather than paired alpha/beta receptors, were used to define clonotypes. Following error correction, more than 95% of naive TCR sequences occurred only once, which made naive abundance distributions much steeper than those of memory subsets.

Per the germline V gene (reference sequence), SEHNR is the CDR1 and FQNEAQ is the CDR2. V is clipped by 5 bases and J by 6 bases, and the sequence between their germline boundaries is 16 bases long. The CDR3 runs 14 amino acids, cysteine and phenylalanine included. The read is trimmed to its CDR3 DNA, 42 bases read in frame from base 1. Library generation was performed with UMI-ligation and nested PCR. An equimolar mix of two oligonucleotides covering both TRBC1 and TRBC2 was used as the beta constant-region primer. The ligated cDNA went through four rounds of PCR with nested alpha and beta constant-region primers together with the SP2 primer. A single-stranded oligonucleotide bearing the SP2 primer plus a 12-nucleotide UMI was ligated onto the 3' end of the cDNA by T4 RNA ligase 1. Incubation of the ligation reaction lasted roughly 18-25 hours at 16 degrees C. PCR2 was typically run as a SYBR Green qPCR and stopped at a predetermined threshold to prevent over-amplification. Every purification after the first one was done using Agencourt AMPure XP magnetic beads. Libraries were quantified by Qubit and checked on a TapeStation, where a main peak was expected near 650 bp. Pooled libraries were sequenced on an Illumina MiSeq with v2 2x251 paired-end kits, typically giving roughly 0.85-2.2 million reads per sample. Each sample's library went into the pool at roughly 4 nM, and roughly 5-7.5% PhiX was added to help with cluster recognition. For the original study's pipeline: V and J genes were assigned to Demultiplexor-processed FASTQ reads by Decombinator through tag matching, with a single base-pair mismatch being allowed. By using UMIs, Collapsinator corrected both sequencing errors and the frequency errors caused by PCR heterogeneity. TCRs were translated and CDR3s were extracted from the conserved cysteine to the FGXG phenylalanine by CDR3Translator, with non-productive sequences being flagged. Gini, Shannon entropy and inverse Simpson indices were calculated on repertoires subsampled to equal numbers of UMI-defined TCRs. Within the linear range, a power law was fitted by maximum likelihood to the distributions of clonotype abundance. Similar UMI counts, unique TCR numbers and clonal distributions were obtained with the pipeline and with MIGEC on one naive CD8 sample. One analysis removed from the naive repertoire any naive TCRs that were also present in any memory subset from the same donor. The repertoires were searched for 6,000 to 9,500 CMV-associated CDR3 sequences that had been compiled from VDJdb and a published dataset. TCRdb trimmed public reads at Q25 via fastp, called clones via MiXCR and kept in-frame beta chains. Rows with a matching CDR3 protein are joined into one entry that keeps the most common DNA and genes. TCRdb's processing, not the study's, gives the V and J calls here. The sample profile shows under 150,000 distinct CDR3 sequences; about 20% of them were found once. The ten largest clones capture approximately 0.63% of the sample.

TCR alpha and beta chain libraries were amplified separately from the second PCR step onward. CMV status of each donor was established by measuring IFNgamma production from CD4+ T cells after fresh PBMCs were stimulated overnight with CMV viral lysate. CD4 T cells were positively selected with Miltenyi beads, followed by positive selection of CD8 T cells from the CD4-negative fraction. Cells were stained for CD3, CD4, CD8, CD45RA, CD27 and a live/dead dye and were sorted on a BD Aria II into four subsets based on CD45RA and CD27. Blood was obtained from a few healthy volunteers, and the blood from each volunteer was fractionated into CD4 and CD8 T cells and subsequently into four differentiation subsets. Roughly 0.12 L of peripheral blood was taken from each donor, and PBMC were separated by density-gradient centrifugation on Ficoll-Paque PLUS. The sorted cells were lysed in RLT buffer, after which RNA was extracted using a Qiagen RNeasy kit and kept at -80 degrees C.

This clonotype was counted ten times or more. Its target antigen remains unknown. Base-call qualities are not available, and no considerably larger clone is one nucleotide away. The sequence is built from TRBV7-9 and TRBJ1-1; possibly the D gene is TRBD1, per 6 matching bases. Sequences were obtained from naive CD8+ T cells from blood. The cell subset or site tag for this specimen amounts to: naive T cells, CD45RA high CD27+. The receptor was isolated from a human donor in good health. CDR3 region: CASSQIDRFAEAFF. The DNA sequence is TGTGCCAGCAGCCAAATCGACAGGTTTGCTGAAGCTTTCTTT.